This is a list of T cell receptor beta chains from one sample in a study of Graves' ophthalmopathy and Graves' hyperthyroidism. One entry per CDR3 protein, called by TCRdb with MiXCR from the multiplex PCR reads. The table has over 450,000 distinct CDR3 sequences, approximately 14% seen once. Sequencing input: blood. The receptor source for this set is a woman between 25 and 40 years old with Graves' ophthalmopathy. Each CDR3 is given with its conserved first and last residue. A D gene is named only where the DNA matches it firmly. Size values are once, few and many counts, or a class for expanded clones, and some rows have none.

D gene,V gene,clone size,J gene,CDR3 DNA,CDR3 protein
-,TRBV3-1,few,TRBJ1-1,TGTGCCAGCAGCCAAATCCTCGGAACTGAAGCTTTCTTT,CASSQILGTEAFF
-,TRBV11-2,few,TRBJ2-7,TGTGCCAGCAGCTTACCCCGCACCCCGGTGACCTCCTACGAGCAGTACTTC,CASSLPRTPVTSYEQYF
TRBD1,TRBV4-1,-,TRBJ1-5,TGCGCCAGCAGCCAACCTCGACAGGGGCGTCAGCCCCAGCATTTT,CASSQPRQGRQPQHF
-,TRBV28,-,TRBJ1-5,TGTGCCAGCAGCCAAAAGGCCGGCGGCTATAGCAATCAGCCCCAGCATTTT,CASSQKAGGYSNQPQHF
-,TRBV2,few,TRBJ2-7,TGTGCCAGCAAGAGTATCGCGGCCCCCCGGGAGCAGTACTTC,CASKSIAAPREQYF
-,TRBV5-1,many,TRBJ1-1,TGCGCCAGCAGCTTGTGGGCAGCGGACACTGAAGTTTTCTTT,CASSLWAADTEVFF
-,TRBV3-1,few,TRBJ1-2,TGTGCCAGCAGCCCCGGGCCTATTTCTAACTATGGCTACACCTTC,CASSPGPISNYGYTF
-,TRBV30,-,TRBJ1-1,TGTGCCGGACGGGGGAACACTGAAGCTTTCTTT,CAGRGNTEAFF
TRBD2,TRBV6-5,-,TRBJ2-7,TGTGCCAGCAGTTACCTCCCCCCGGCGGGAGGGTACGAGCAGTACTTC,CASSYLPPAGGYEQYF
-,TRBV28,many,TRBJ1-1,TGTGCCAGCAGTTTATACAGGAACACTGAAGCTTTCTTT,CASSLYRNTEAFF
-,TRBV5-1,-,TRBJ2-7,TGCGCCAGCAGCTTGACGGCTCAGGGGCGCCTCTCCTACGATCAGTACTTC,CASSLTAQGRLSYDQYF
TRBD1,TRBV11-1,many,TRBJ2-2,TGTGCCAGCAGCCGACAGGGGGCTGTCGGGGAGCTGTTTTTT,CASSRQGAVGELFF
-,TRBV28,-,TRBJ2-7,TGTGCCAGCAGTTACAGGTCGGGCGAGCAGTACTTC,CASSYRSGEQYF
-,TRBV12-3/TRBV12-4,many,TRBJ2-2,TGTGCCAGCAACTCGGGACACCCTGGGGAGCTGTTTTTT,CASNSGHPGELFF
-,TRBV6-1,many,TRBJ2-7,TGTGCCAGCAGTCTCCGGGACGGGGATTCCTACGAGCAGTACTTC,CASSLRDGDSYEQYF
-,TRBV15,few,TRBJ1-5,TGTGCCACCAGCAACCGGAGGGGCCGGGGGGTCACTCAGCCCCAGCATTTT,CATSNRRGRGVTQPQHF
-,TRBV5-1,many,TRBJ1-1,TGCGCCAGCAGCCCAAACAGCAGATCGAACACTGAAGCTTTCTTT,CASSPNSRSNTEAFF
-,TRBV30,many,TRBJ1-5,TGTGCCTGGAGTGAGGGAAGGAGCCAGCCCCAGCATTTT,CAWSEGRSQPQHF
TRBD1,TRBV20-1,many,TRBJ1-5,TGCAGTGCTACAGGGGGCGGGGGGAATCAGCCCCAGCATTTT,CSATGGGGNQPQHF
-,TRBV12-3/TRBV12-4,many,TRBJ1-1,TGTGCCAGCACCTTGGGCGGGGGTTTAACTGAAGCTTTCTTT,CASTLGGGLTEAFF
TRBD2,TRBV5-1,once,TRBJ2-7,TGCGCCAGCAGCCCTCAAGGACTAGCGGGAGGGCAAAACGAGCAGTACTTC,CASSPQGLAGGQNEQYF
TRBD1,TRBV18,many,TRBJ1-1,TGTGCCAGCTCCCAACAGGGGATGAACACTGAAGCTTTCTTT,CASSQQGMNTEAFF
TRBD1,TRBV6-5,many,TRBJ2-2,TGTGCCATCGGGACAGGTGAAACCGGGGAGCTGTTTTTT,CAIGTGETGELFF
-,TRBV20-1,many,TRBJ2-5,TGCAGTGCGACAAAACCTCAAGTACAAGAGACCCAGTACTTC,CSATKPQVQETQYF
TRBD1,TRBV12-3/TRBV12-4,few,TRBJ1-2,TGTGCCAGCAGCACCGACAGGGTCGGTGGCTACACCTTC,CASSTDRVGGYTF
-,TRBV20-1,many,TRBJ1-6,TGCAGTGCTAAAGTCGGGAACACCTTAGGATCACCCCTCCACTTT,CSAKVGNTLGSPLHF
-,TRBV7-8,once,TRBJ2-5,TGTGCCAGCAGCTTATCACCAGAAGAGACCCAGTACTTC,CASSLSPEETQYF
TRBD1,TRBV24-1,many,TRBJ2-7,TGTGCCACCAGTGCCCTGGGACAGGGAGGCTCCTACGAGCAGTACTTC,CATSALGQGGSYEQYF
-,TRBV6-2/TRBV6-3,many,TRBJ2-2,TGTGCCAGCAGTTTGGAGGGGGGTTCGGGGGAGCTGTTTTTT,CASSLEGGSGELFF
TRBD1,TRBV7-2,many,TRBJ1-2,TGTGCCAGCAGCTTACCCTACCGGACAGGGGTATATGGCTACACCTTC,CASSLPYRTGVYGYTF
TRBD1,TRBV12-3/TRBV12-4,many,TRBJ2-7,TGTGCCAGCAGTCGGTCCGGGACAGGGGATTACGAGCAGTACTTC,CASSRSGTGDYEQYF
-,TRBV6-5,many,TRBJ1-1,TGTGCCAGCAGTTACGGGCAAGCAAGGAACACTGAAGCTTTCTTT,CASSYGQARNTEAFF
-,TRBV30,many,TRBJ1-5,TGTGCCTGGAGTGTTGGGCAGGGAAGTCAGCCCCAGCATTTT,CAWSVGQGSQPQHF
TRBD1,TRBV7-2,-,TRBJ2-6,TGTGCCAGCAGCTTACTCGGGACAGGTTTACACGTCTCTGGGGCCAACGTCCTGACTTTC,CASSLLGTGLHVSGANVLTF
-,TRBV6-1,many,TRBJ1-2,TGTGCCAGCAGTGACAGGAGACAGAACCTCTATGGCTACACCTTC,CASSDRRQNLYGYTF
TRBD1,TRBV7-3,many,TRBJ2-5,TGTGCCAGCAGCAACAGGGGACCCCAAGAGACCCAGTACTTC,CASSNRGPQETQYF
TRBD2,TRBV29-1,many,TRBJ2-2,TGCAGCGGACTAGCGGGAGTCGGGGAGCTGTTTTTT,CSGLAGVGELFF
-,TRBV30,-,TRBJ2-6,TGTGCCTGGAGGGCTCCGGGGTACTCTGGGGCCAACGTCCTGACTTTC,CAWRAPGYSGANVLTF
-,TRBV6-5,many,TRBJ1-1,TGTGCCAGCATCATACCGGGACTGTGGACTGAAGCTTTCTTT,CASIIPGLWTEAFF
TRBD2,TRBV27,many,TRBJ2-2,TGTGCCAGCAGTCGCGGGACTAGCGGGCTACCCGGGGAGCTGTTTTTT,CASSRGTSGLPGELFF
TRBD1,TRBV6-4,-,TRBJ2-2,TGTGCCAGCACCCCGCCGAGGACAGGGGAGTCCGGGTCCCACACCGGGGAGCTGTTTTTT,CASTPPRTGESGSHTGELFF
-,TRBV5-1,-,TRBJ2-7,TGCGCCAGCAGCTTGGAGGTTAGCTCCTACGAGCAGTACTTC,CASSLEVSSYEQYF
TRBD2,TRBV7-8,many,TRBJ2-7,TGTGCCAGCAGCCACGCCATGGGGGGGGTCCTCTACGAGCAGTACTTC,CASSHAMGGVLYEQYF
-,TRBV6-5,many,TRBJ2-7,TGTGCCAGCAGTTACGGGGCGGGGCGAGGGTTCGACGAGCAGTACTTC,CASSYGAGRGFDEQYF
TRBD2,TRBV5-1,few,TRBJ2-2,TGCGCCAGCAGCACACTAGCGGGAGAGGCCGGGGAGCTGTTTTTT,CASSTLAGEAGELFF
TRBD2,TRBV7-8,many,TRBJ2-7,TGTGCCAGCAGCGCGGAGGGAGCGGGAGGCAAAGTGACCTACGAGCAGTACTTC,CASSAEGAGGKVTYEQYF
TRBD2,TRBV24-1,-,TRBJ2-3,TGTGCCACCAGTGACCCCGGGGGGACCGATACGCAGTATTTT,CATSDPGGTDTQYF
TRBD2,TRBV10-3,many,TRBJ2-7,TGTGCCATCAGTGGGACTAGCGGGAGGGCCGGCCGGCCCGAGCAGTACTTC,CAISGTSGRAGRPEQYF
TRBD2,TRBV7-6,-,TRBJ2-3,TGTGCCAGCAGCTTAGCGTATCAGGGACTACACACAGATACGCAGTATTTT,CASSLAYQGLHTDTQYF
-,TRBV20-1,-,TRBJ1-1,TGCAGTGCTACGGACCAGCAGGTTGGAGCTTTCTTT,CSATDQQVGAFF
-,TRBV6-2/TRBV6-3,many,TRBJ1-2,TGTGCCAGCAACTCCCTGGGATATGGCTACACCTTC,CASNSLGYGYTF
-,TRBV6-4,many,TRBJ2-4,TGTGCCAGCAGTGACTCGAGTCTGGGCATTCAGTACTTC,CASSDSSLGIQYF
TRBD1,TRBV12-3/TRBV12-4,-,TRBJ1-2,TGTGCCAGCAGTTCAGGGACAGCGGGCTACACCTTC,CASSSGTAGYTF